Below, 23 T cell receptor beta chains from the same sample are listed, as sequenced in a study of T cell clonality in common variable immunodeficiency. Here immunoSEQ multiplex PCR was the method, and the copy in TCRdb shows in-frame clones only, minus some. The sample gives tens of thousands of clones, none seen only once, and the top ten clones hold around 0.87%. The sequencing input was peripheral blood mononuclear cells. All receptors derive from a person aged 18 to 70 in good health.

This clone was seen ten or more times. The CDR3 end falls 3 residues outside the read, so it is completed with the germline J gene. The chain is built from TRBV7-2 and TRBJ2-5; D is unclear. Germline values: CDR1 SGHTA, CDR2 FQGNSA. CDR3 length equals 14 residues. The V gene lost 0 bases and the J gene lost 5 bases, with 10 bases spanning the gap. The sequenced CDR3 bases are TGTGCCAGCAGCTTAGCGCAGGTGTTGGAGACC. Translated: CASSLAQVLET. The CDR3 reads in full as CASSLAQVLETQYF.

This clone was observed at least ten times. Its ends do not fully match the called genes, so a read error is possible. The CDR3 DNA, read in part, is TGCGCCAGCAGCCCAGGGGCATGGGAAAAA. It translates to CASSPGAWEK. The full CDR3 reads CASSPGAWEKLFF. The chain couples TRBV4-2 to TRBJ1-4, with D possibly being TRBD1 (6 bases). From the germline J gene comes the end of the CDR3, since the read stops 3 residues before it. Germline V gives CDR1 LGHNA, CDR2 YNFKEQ. The CDR3 has 13 amino acids.

This clone has a count of ten or more. CDR3 DNA (partial): TGTGCCAGCAGTTTTTGGCAGGGGAACTATGGC. Its protein product is CASSFWQGNYG. The whole CDR3 is CASSFWQGNYGYTF. The genes are TRBV12-3 or TRBV12-4 and TRBJ1-2; tentatively, D is TRBD1 (6 bases). The sequence runs out 3 residues before the end of the CDR3; the remainder is reconstructed from the germline J gene. Trimming pared 3 bases from V and 2 bases from J, leaving 10 bases between. CDR3 length equals 14 residues.

This clone was recorded many times. The sequenced part of the CDR3 DNA is TGCAGTGCTAGAGGACTAGGGTCTCCCACCGGGGAG. Amino acid sequence: CSARGLGSPTGE. The entire CDR3 is CSARGLGSPTGELFF. The V call is TRBV20-1, the J call TRBJ2-2; a weak D match, TRBD2 (6 bases). The CDR3 end falls 3 residues outside the read, so it is completed with the germline J gene. The CDR3 is made up of 15 amino acids. Looked up from germline, CDR1 is DFQATT and CDR2 is SNEGSKA (reference sequence). The V end lost 1 base, the J end lost 4 bases, and 13 bases lay between the germline ends.

This clone was seen ten or more times. The read falls 3 residues short of the CDR3 end, and the missing part is taken from the germline J gene. The genes are TRBV20-1 and TRBJ2-7; 7 bases line up with TRBD1. Germline lookup yields CDR1 DFQATT and CDR2 SNEGSKA (reference sequence). This CDR3 has 13 residues. With V trimmed by 6 bases and J by 4 bases, 9 bases remained unmatched. This chain's CDR3 is CSAQGQVWYEQYF. The sequenced CDR3 bases are TGCAGTGCGCAAGGACAGGTATGGTACGAG.

This clone has ten or more counts. The read stops 3 residues short of the end of the CDR3; the missing end is completed from the germline J gene. The gene calls are TRBV5-1 and TRBJ1-1; the D is unclear. This CDR3 has 13 residues. CDR1 and CDR2 from the germline V gene are SGHRS and YFSETQ. The sequenced CDR3 bases are TGCGCCAGCAGCACGAGGTCAGGTTCTCTC. Amino acid sequence: CASSTRSGSL. The full CDR3 protein reads CASSTRSGSLAFF.

This clone was seen ten or more times. The CDR3 goes on 3 residues after the read ends, and that part is filled in from the germline J gene. The V gene is TRBV18, the J gene TRBJ2-7, with D perhaps matching TRBD1 (7 bases). Germline CDR1 reads KGHSH; CDR2 reads LQKENI. The V end was cut by 6 bases, the J end by 0 bases, with 15 bases between. The length of the CDR3 is 15 residues. CDR3 DNA, as far as it was read: TGTGCCAGCTCGGGCGGCCAGGGGGGCTCCTACGAG. It translates to CASSGGQGGSYE. The full CDR3 reads CASSGGQGGSYEQYF.

This clone was observed many times. The CDR3 DNA, read in part, is TGTGCCAGCAGCCCCGTTGGACTAGCGGGAGAGTATGAG. Translated, it gives CASSPVGLAGEYE. The whole CDR3 region reads CASSPVGLAGEYEQFF. The chain recombines TRBV9 with TRBJ2-1; 13 nucleotides agree with TRBD2. The DNA ends 3 residues before the CDR3 does, and the rest of the CDR3 is filled in from the germline J gene. Germline V gene lookup returns CDR1 SGDLS and CDR2 YYNGEE. V lost 4 bases, J lost 8 bases, and 9 bases stayed unmatched. The CDR3 runs to 16 residues.

This clone has at least ten counts. The CDR3 end lies 3 residues beyond the end of the read and is filled in from the germline J gene. The gene calls are TRBV7-2 and TRBJ2-5; 8 bases fit TRBD2. The junction had 11 bases not matched to a gene; V was cut back by 7 bases and J by 4 bases. This CDR3 has 15 amino acids. Germline CDR1 SGHTA, CDR2 FQGNSA. The CDR3 sequence is CASTGRQRGLETQYF. The sequenced CDR3 bases are TGTGCCAGCACGGGTCGCCAGCGGGGGTTAGAGACC.

Many counts were recorded for this clone. The read ends 3 residues early relative to the CDR3; the germline J gene fills the gap. The V and J genes are TRBV6-2 or TRBV6-3 and TRBJ1-1, with D perhaps matching TRBD1 (6 bases). From germline, CDR1 is MNHEY and CDR2 SVGEGT. This CDR3 comprises 14 residues. Between the trimmed V and J ends, which lost 7 bases and 4 bases, there was a span of 16 bases. The chain's CDR3 is CASTQQGAGTEAFF. The sequenced CDR3 bases are TGTGCCAGCACCCAACAGGGTGCGGGCACTGAA.

This clone was counted ten times or more. The read finishes 3 residues shy of the CDR3 end, and the germline J gene is used to complete it. The chain has TRBV5-4 and TRBJ2-3; TRBD2 matches at 11 bases. J was trimmed by 2 bases and V by 4 bases; bases with no gene match: 6. CDR1 is SGHNT and CDR2 is YYREEE in the germline V gene (reference sequence). This CDR3 has 16 residues. The CDR3 DNA, read in part, is TGTGCCAGCAGCAGCCTAGCGGGGGGTCTCACAGATACG. Translated: CASSSLAGGLTDT. The complete CDR3 sequence is CASSSLAGGLTDTQYF.

This clone was detected ten times or more. A read error may account for a junction end that differs from germline. The CDR3 end lies 3 residues beyond the end of the read and is filled in from the germline J gene. The V gene is TRBV4-2, the J gene TRBJ1-1; no firm D call. CDR1 and CDR2 (germline): LGHNA, YNFKEQ. There are 15 residues in the CDR3. The CDR3 here is CASSQSGGRNTEAFF. The covered CDR3 bases are TGCGCCAGCAGCCAATCAGGTGGCAGGAACACTGAA.

This clone came up many times. The read stops 3 residues short of the end of the CDR3; the missing end is completed from the germline J gene. The chain is built from TRBV7-3 and TRBJ2-3; 7 nucleotides line up with TRBD1. The junction had 12 bases not matched to a gene; V was cut back by 2 bases and J by 4 bases. The CDR3 is made up of 17 amino acids. The germline V gene has CDR1 SGHTA and CDR2 FQGTGA. The CDR3 region is CASSLSGTGALADTQYF. The DNA read from the CDR3 is TGTGCCAGCAGCTTATCTGGCACAGGGGCTTTGGCAGATACG.

This clone was seen ten or more times. With the read ending 3 residues before the CDR3 end, the germline J gene is used to fill in that end. The chain employs TRBV18 and TRBJ1-1; tentative D call: TRBD1 (6 bases). CDR1 and CDR2 from the germline V gene are KGHSH and LQKENI. The CDR3 runs to 14 residues. CDR3 DNA, as far as it was read: TGTGCCAGCTCAGATTCCAGGGGTATAAGGGAA. It translates to CASSDSRGIRE. The entire CDR3 protein reads CASSDSRGIREAFF.

This clone was counted many times. The read ends 3 residues early relative to the CDR3; the germline J gene fills the gap. The chain joins TRBV10-3 to TRBJ1-2, with D perhaps TRBD1 (6 bases). Germline V gene data show CDR1 as ENHRY and CDR2 as SYGVKD. This CDR3 contains 13 residues. Trimming took 7 bases from V and 3 from J, leaving 12 bases between them. The CDR3 DNA, read in part, is TGTGCCATCAATGGGGCAGGGGACTATGGC. It codes for CAINGAGDYG. The full-length CDR3 reads as CAINGAGDYGYTF.

This clone was seen ten or more times. The sequence runs out 3 residues before the end of the CDR3; the remainder is reconstructed from the germline J gene. V and J are TRBV23-1 and TRBJ1-2; maybe TRBD1 (5 bases). TRBV23-1 is noted as an ORF with a role that remains uncertain. V lost 0 bases and J lost 0, with 8 bases in between. This CDR3 comprises 15 residues. The sequenced CDR3 bases are TGCGCCAGCAGTCAATCGCAGGGTGCTAACTATGGC. It codes for CASSQSQGANYG. The CDR3 in its entirety is CASSQSQGANYGYTF.

Ten or more counts support this clone. CDR3 residues: CSAPRGQGLSNEQFF. The sequenced part of the CDR3 DNA is TGCAGTGCCCCACGAGGACAGGGGTTATCCAATGAG. The gene calls are TRBV20-1 and TRBJ2-1; 9 bases are a match to TRBD1. With the read ending 3 residues before the CDR3 end, the germline J gene is used to fill in that end. The CDR3 length is 15 residues. CDR1 and CDR2 from the germline V gene are DFQATT and SNEGSKA (reference sequence). V trimming: 6 bases; J trimming: 6 bases; junction bases outside the gene matches: 12.

This clone occurred many times. The read halts 3 residues ahead of the CDR3 end, with the missing end drawn from the germline J gene. This sequence joins TRBV19 and TRBJ2-6; TRBD1 aligns across 10 bases. There are 17 residues in the CDR3. Trimming removed 7 bases from V and 2 bases from J; junction bases left unmatched: 8. The germline V gene encodes CDR1 LNHDA and CDR2 SQIVND (reference sequence). The sequenced CDR3 bases are TGTGCCAGTAAGGCCGACAGGGGGCGAACTGGGGCCAACGTC. Residues: CASKADRGRTGANV. The full-length CDR3 reads as CASKADRGRTGANVLTF.

This clone was picked up many times. Sequence at one end of the junction differs from germline and may be a read error. The CDR3 is cut off 3 residues early in the read; its end comes from the germline J gene. This chain joins TRBV4-2 and TRBJ1-2; possibly TRBD1 for D (6 bases). Per the germline V gene, CDR1 is LGHNA and CDR2 is YNFKEQ. The CDR3 loop spans 16 amino acids. The sequenced CDR3 bases are TGCGCCAGCAGCCAAGAAATAGGCAGGACAGTCTATGGC. It codes for CASSQEIGRTVYG. The entire CDR3 reads CASSQEIGRTVYGYTF.

This clone was picked up a small number of times. Read sequence stops 3 residues before the CDR3 end, and the germline J gene provides the missing end. This sequence joins TRBV6-7 and TRBJ1-2; the D is unclear. TRBV6-7 is recorded as an ORF, its role being uncertain. The CDR3 contains 9 residues. The germline V and J ends were trimmed by 8 bases and 6 bases, with 4 bases remaining between them. CDR3 loop: CASANGYTF. Partial CDR3 DNA: TGTGCCAGCGCTAATGGC.

This clone was found many times. This CDR3 is CASSFGFRPHQPQHF. Partial CDR3 DNA: TGTGCCAGCAGTTTCGGGTTTCGTCCCCATCAGCCC. The chain couples TRBV12-3 or TRBV12-4 to TRBJ1-5; D gene uncertain. The read finishes 3 residues shy of the CDR3 end, and the germline J gene is used to complete it. Deletions cut 3 bases from V and 5 bases from J, with 14 bases between. This CDR3 is built from 15 residues.

This clone was found many times. The CDR3 end is not reached by the read, which stops 3 residues before it; the germline J gene fills it in. At the DNA level, this CDR3 is encoded by other sequences in the same sample as well. The V and J genes are TRBV19 and TRBJ2-3, with 12 bases aligning to TRBD2. CDR1 and CDR2 (germline): LNHDA, SQIVND (reference sequence). V was clipped by 3 bases and J by 6 bases; unmatched bases: 13. The CDR3 covers 18 residues. CDR3 in amino acids: CASSIGLAGGLRRDTQYF. The CDR3 bases that were read are TGTGCCAGTAGTATCGGGCTAGCGGGAGGGCTACGACGGGATACG.

Many counts were recorded for this clone. The sequenced fragment ends 3 residues before the CDR3 boundary, so the rest is inferred from the germline J gene. The chain combines TRBV9 with TRBJ2-2; TRBD2 aligns across 8 bases. Germline V gene lookup returns CDR1 SGDLS and CDR2 YYNGEE. The trim removed 4 bases at V and 0 bases at J, leaving 2 bases unmatched. The CDR3 is 15 amino acids. The CDR3 DNA, read in part, is TGTGCCAGCAGCTTTAGCGGGACGAACACCGGGGAG. Protein: CASSFSGTNTGE. The whole CDR3 reads CASSFSGTNTGELFF.